This TCR beta chain comes out of a study of identical twins. Study observations and caveats: Models, which agreed with sharing between unrelated individuals, nonetheless underestimated the out-of-frame TCR alpha sharing seen in monozygotic twins. Excess sharing between twins was weaker in beta out-of-frame sequences.

A universal primer site was created by template switching, with the cDNA bearing unique molecular identifiers. TCRdb analysed the 5' RACE reads with MiXCR anew, one entry per CDR3 protein. Of 300,000 or so distinct CDR3 sequences in the sample, 7.5% to 9.5% were seen once. The length of the CDR3 is 16 residues. In germline, CDR1 is SGHTA, CDR2 FQGNSA. Trimming took off 1 base at V and 1 base at J, with 11 bases between the two ends. This clonotype was seen only a few times. As yet, its antigen is unknown. This sample also belongs to another study, concerning yellow fever vaccine responses in identical twins.

The chain recombines TRBV7-2 with TRBJ1-3, with D unclear. This clonotype was sampled from a woman under 30 in good health. The sequencing sample was made of CD8+ T cells sorted from blood. The CDR3 nucleotides read TGTGCCAGCAGCTTAGGGGTACTTCGATCTGGAAACACCATATATTTT. This translates into CASSLGVLRSGNTIYF. Full variable domain (missing parts from reference TRBV7-2 and TRBJ1-3): GAGVSQSPSNKVTEKGKDVELRCDPISGHTALYWYRQSLGQGLEFLIYFQGNSAPDKSGLPSDRFSAERTGGSVSTLTIQRTQQEDSAVYLCASSLGVLRSGNTIYFGEGSWLTVV.